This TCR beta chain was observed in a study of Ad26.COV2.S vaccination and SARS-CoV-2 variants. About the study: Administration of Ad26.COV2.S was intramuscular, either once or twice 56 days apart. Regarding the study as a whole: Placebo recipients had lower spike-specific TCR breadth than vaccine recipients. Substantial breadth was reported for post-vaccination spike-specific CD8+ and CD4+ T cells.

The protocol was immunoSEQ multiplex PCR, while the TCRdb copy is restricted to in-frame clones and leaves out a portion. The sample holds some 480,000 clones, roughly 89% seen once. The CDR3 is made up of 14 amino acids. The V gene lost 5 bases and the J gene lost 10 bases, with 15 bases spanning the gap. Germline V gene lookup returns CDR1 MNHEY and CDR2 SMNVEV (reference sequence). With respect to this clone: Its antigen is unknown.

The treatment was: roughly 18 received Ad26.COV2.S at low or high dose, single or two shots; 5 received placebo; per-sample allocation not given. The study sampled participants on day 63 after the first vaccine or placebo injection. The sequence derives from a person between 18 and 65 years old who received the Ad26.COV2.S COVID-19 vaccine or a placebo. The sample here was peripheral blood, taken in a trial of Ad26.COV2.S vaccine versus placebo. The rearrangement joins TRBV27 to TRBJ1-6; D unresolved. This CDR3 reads CASSRVSGSSPLHF. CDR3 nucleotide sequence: TGTGCCAGCAGTAGAGTCAGTGGGTCGTCACCCCTCCACTTT.